This TCR beta chain appears in the sequencing data of a study of blood T cell repertoires in COVID-19 (dated by TCRdb to the early 2020s). General notes on the study: The collaborator samples originated in the United States, Italy and Spain and spanned the acute and convalescent phases of COVID-19. The prospective study material was composed of cDNA or gDNA derived from T cells, B-cell-depleted T cells, or PBMCs. Deeply sampled blood TCRbeta repertoires from subjects exposed to, actively infected with, or recovered from COVID-19 were included in the dataset. A freely available public database, intended as a resource for researchers studying the immune response to SARS-CoV-2, is where the repertoires were released. The samples were drawn from the first 160 participants of the ongoing ImmuneRACE study and from 1,200 or so subjects provided by 6 global collaborators. Nearly every sample came with metadata listing a de-identified subject ID, COVID-19 status, age in years and sex. Where HLA class I and class II types were available, the types were taken from metadata supplied by the sample provider, not from assay-based typing. General study outcomes and caveats: The quantity of clinical and demographic metadata differed by source and by participant and was supplied without curation.

The immunoSEQ Assay, a bias-controlled multiplex PCR, was used to amplify TCRbeta CDR3 regions from genomic DNA. The published analysis was carried out like this. The number of nucleated cells in each sample was estimated by amplification of reference gene primers within the assay. Sequence reads were collapsed and filtered to measure the absolute abundance of every unique TCRbeta CDR3 rearrangement. Productive Simpson clonality was computed per sample as the square root of Simpson's diversity index over productive rearrangements. Sourced from immuneACCESS, this table was stored by TCRdb with only in-frame sequences that have V and J called. A share of the clones is absent; for the studies checked, an unresolved V gene accounts for under half, and the remainder has no known explanation. That table supplies the V and J calls and clone size; D and trimming were determined from the DNA. A total of about 87,000 clones appear in this sample, around nine tenths of them only once. 11% of the sample lies in the top ten.

Each collaborating institution followed its own protocols to collect whole blood in K2EDTA tubes. Collaborator samples were shipped for TCRbeta analysis as frozen whole blood, isolated PBMCs, or DNA extracted from either sample type. Points on this clone: It has no known antigen specificity. Base-call qualities are not available, and no considerably larger clone is one nucleotide away.

CDR1 and CDR2 (SGHTA, FQGNSA) derive from the germline V gene. Here V drops 3 bases and J drops 7 bases, and the junction holds 9 bases not matched to any gene. Reading from cysteine to phenylalanine, the CDR3 counts 15 amino acids. The kept DNA is CDR3 alone, 45 bases in frame from the first base. What was sequenced was peripheral blood. The chain employs TRBV7-2 and TRBJ1-2, with 9 bases aligning to TRBD1. The clonotype originates from an elderly man with acute or convalescent COVID-19. The CDR3 corresponds to CASSFTTGTGTGYTF. The DNA reads as follows: TGTGCCAGCAGCTTTACTACCGGGACAGGGACTGGCTACACCTTC.